This T cell receptor beta chain comes out of a study of OX40 agonist ivuxolimab in advanced cancers. On this clone itself: Its cognate antigen is unknown.

Individuals having autoimmune disease history or systemic immunosuppression were not enrolled. General observations from the study: On average, CD8+ T cells showed a greater number of expanded clones than CD4+.

The CDR3 extends over 12 amino acids. CDR1 is WSHSY, CDR2 SAAADI, per germline. Trimming took off 7 bases at V and 3 bases at J, with 10 bases between the two ends. Profiled with immunoSEQ multiplex PCR; TCRdb holds only in-frame clones, not every one. The sample lists tens of thousands of clones, under 85% seen once, with 3% to 3.5% in the top ten. This TCR derives from an adult with an advanced solid tumor such as melanoma, head and neck, liver or kidney cancer. The rearrangement links TRBV10-2 to TRBJ2-7, with D maybe TRBD2 (6 bases). Specimen: CD4+ or CD8+ T cells sorted from blood, collected in a trial of the OX40 agonist ivuxolimab. The CDR3: CASTKEGYEQYF. Here the CDR3 DNA reads TGCGCCAGCACCAAGGAGGGCTACGAGCAGTACTTC.